This T cell receptor (beta chain) was recovered during a study of siplizumab effects on memory and regulatory T cells. Study-wide findings and caveats: A mean of around 65% of mappable alloreactive CD4+ clones were Treg-derived with siplizumab, compared with less than 30% in controls.

Concerning this clone itself: Its specificity is unknown.

Profiled with immunoSEQ multiplex PCR; TCRdb holds only in-frame clones, not every one. The top ten hold approximately 1.8% of the sample, which has around 120,000 clones, 90% to 95% seen once. The CDR3 spans 13 residues. Germline V CDR1 and CDR2: SGHDT, YYEEEE. Trimming removed 1 base from V and 2 bases from J, with 6 bases in between. The sample comprised non-Treg CD4+ T cells sorted from blood. The TCR was taken from a human donor in good health. The V gene is TRBV5-6, the J gene TRBJ1-1; no firm D call. This CDR3 reads CASSLQPNTEAFF. The CDR3 nucleotides are TGTGCCAGCAGCTTGCAGCCAAACACTGAAGCTTTCTTT.